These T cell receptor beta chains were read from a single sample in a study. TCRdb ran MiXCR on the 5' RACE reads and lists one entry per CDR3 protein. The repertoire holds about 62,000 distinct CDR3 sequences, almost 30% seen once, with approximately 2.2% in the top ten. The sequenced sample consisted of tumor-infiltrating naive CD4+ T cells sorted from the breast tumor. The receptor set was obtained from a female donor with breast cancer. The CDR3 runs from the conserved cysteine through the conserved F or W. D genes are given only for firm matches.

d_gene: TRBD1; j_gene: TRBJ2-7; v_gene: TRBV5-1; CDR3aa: CASSFTLGQPLPHYEQYF
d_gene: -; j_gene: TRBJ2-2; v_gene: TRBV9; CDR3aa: CASSSGHLNTGELFF
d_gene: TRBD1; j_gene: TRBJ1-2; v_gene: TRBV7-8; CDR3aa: CASSFRVDRDKNYGYTF
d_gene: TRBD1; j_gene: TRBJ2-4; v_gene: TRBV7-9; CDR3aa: CASSDWTGRAKNIQYF
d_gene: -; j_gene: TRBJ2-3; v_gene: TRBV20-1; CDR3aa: CSASPSFLDTQYF
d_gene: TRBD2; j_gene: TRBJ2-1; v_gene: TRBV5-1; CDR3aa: CASSLRLASYNEQFF
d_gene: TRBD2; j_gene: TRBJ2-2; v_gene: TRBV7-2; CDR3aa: CASSLGSGIGELFF
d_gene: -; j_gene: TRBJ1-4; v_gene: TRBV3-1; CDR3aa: CASSRGLEEKLFF
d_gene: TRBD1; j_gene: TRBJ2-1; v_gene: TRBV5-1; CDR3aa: CASSLGPTGNEQFF
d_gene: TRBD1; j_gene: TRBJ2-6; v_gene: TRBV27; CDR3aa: CASSTDRVVAGANVLTF
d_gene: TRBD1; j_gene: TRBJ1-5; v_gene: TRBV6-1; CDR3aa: CASSGMTGVSQPQHF
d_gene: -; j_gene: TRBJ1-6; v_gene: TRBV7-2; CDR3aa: CASSLPAPSPLHF
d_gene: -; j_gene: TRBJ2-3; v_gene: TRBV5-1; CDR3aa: CASSLGRGASDTQYF
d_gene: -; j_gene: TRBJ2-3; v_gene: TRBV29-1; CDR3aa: CSVGTDSNTDTQYF
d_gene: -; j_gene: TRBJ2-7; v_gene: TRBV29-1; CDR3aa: CSVGRTDGEQYF
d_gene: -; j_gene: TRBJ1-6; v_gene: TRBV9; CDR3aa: CTSSALRDGSNSPLHF
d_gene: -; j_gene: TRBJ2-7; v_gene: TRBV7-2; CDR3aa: CASSWGPSYEQYF
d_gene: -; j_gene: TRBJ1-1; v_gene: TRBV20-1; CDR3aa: CSASPTFRNTEAFF
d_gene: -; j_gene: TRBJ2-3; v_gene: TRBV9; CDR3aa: CASSVGGSLTDTQYF
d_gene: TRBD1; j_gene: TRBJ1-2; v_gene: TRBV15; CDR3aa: CAASRGLDPNYGYTF